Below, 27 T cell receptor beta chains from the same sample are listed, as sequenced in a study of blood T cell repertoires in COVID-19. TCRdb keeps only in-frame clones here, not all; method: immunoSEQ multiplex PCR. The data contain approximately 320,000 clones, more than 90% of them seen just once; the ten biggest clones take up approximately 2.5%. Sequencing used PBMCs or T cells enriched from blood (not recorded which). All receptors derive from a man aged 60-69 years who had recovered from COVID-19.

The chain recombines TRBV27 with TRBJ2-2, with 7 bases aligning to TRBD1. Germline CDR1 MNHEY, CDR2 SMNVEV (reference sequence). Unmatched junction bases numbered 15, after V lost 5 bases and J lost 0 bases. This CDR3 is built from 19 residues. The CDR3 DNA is TGTGCCAGCAGTCCACACAGGGGTGGTTTACGACCGAACACCGGGGAGCTGTTTTTT. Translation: CASSPHRGGLRPNTGELFF.

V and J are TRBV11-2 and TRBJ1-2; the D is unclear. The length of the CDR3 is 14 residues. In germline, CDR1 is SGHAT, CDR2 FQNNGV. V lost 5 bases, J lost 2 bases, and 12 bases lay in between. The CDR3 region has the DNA TGTGCCAGCAGCCAGACACCTGGCAACTATGGCTACACCTTC. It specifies CASSQTPGNYGYTF.

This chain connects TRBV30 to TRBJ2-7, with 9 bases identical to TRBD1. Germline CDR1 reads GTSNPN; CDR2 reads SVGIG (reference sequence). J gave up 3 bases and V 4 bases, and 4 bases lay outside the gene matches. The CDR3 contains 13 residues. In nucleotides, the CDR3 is TGTGCCTGGAAAGGGACAGGGCTCTACGAGCAGTACTTC. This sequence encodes CAWKGTGLYEQYF. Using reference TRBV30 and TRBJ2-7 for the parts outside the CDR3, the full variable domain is SQTIHQWPATLVQPVGSPLSLECTVEGTSNPNLYWYRQAAGRGLQLLFYSVGIGQISSEVPQNLSASRPQDRQFILSSKKLLLSDSGFYLCAWKGTGLYEQYFGPGTRLTVT.

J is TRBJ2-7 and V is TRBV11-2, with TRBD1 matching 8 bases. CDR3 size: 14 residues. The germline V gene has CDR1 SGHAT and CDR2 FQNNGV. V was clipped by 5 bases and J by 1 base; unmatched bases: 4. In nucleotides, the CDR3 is TGTGCCAGCAGCAATCAGGGGGCTTCCTACGAGCAGTACTTC. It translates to CASSNQGASYEQYF.

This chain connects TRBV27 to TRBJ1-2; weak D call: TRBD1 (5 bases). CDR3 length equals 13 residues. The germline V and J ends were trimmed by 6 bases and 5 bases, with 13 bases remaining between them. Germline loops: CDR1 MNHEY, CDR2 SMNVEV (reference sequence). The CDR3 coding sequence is TGTGCCAGCAGCCTAACCCCAGGGTATGGCTACACCTTC. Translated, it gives CASSLTPGYGYTF.

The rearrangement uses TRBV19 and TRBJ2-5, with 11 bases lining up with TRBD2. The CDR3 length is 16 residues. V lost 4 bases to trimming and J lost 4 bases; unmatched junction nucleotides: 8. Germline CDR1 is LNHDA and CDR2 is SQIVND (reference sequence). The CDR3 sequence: CASSRDTGLAGETQYF. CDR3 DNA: TGTGCCAGTAGTAGAGACACAGGACTAGCGGGAGAGACCCAGTACTTC.

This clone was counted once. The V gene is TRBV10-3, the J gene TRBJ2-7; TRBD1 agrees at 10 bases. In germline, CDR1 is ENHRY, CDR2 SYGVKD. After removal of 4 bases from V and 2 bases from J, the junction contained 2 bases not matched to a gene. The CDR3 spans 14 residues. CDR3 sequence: CAISVGTGAYEQYF. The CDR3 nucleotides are TGTGCCATCAGTGTCGGGACAGGGGCCTACGAGCAGTACTTC.

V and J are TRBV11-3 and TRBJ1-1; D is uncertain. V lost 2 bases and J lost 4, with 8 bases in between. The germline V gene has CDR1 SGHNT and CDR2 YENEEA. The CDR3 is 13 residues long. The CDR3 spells CASSLFGVTEAFF. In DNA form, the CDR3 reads TGTGCCAGCAGCTTATTCGGGGTCACTGAAGCTTTCTTT.

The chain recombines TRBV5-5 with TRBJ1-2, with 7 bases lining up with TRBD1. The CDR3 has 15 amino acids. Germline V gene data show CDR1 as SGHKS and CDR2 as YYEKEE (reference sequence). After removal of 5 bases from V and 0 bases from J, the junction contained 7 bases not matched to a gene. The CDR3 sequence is CASSLDRATNYGYTF. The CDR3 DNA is TGTGCCAGCAGTCTCGACAGGGCCACTAACTATGGCTACACCTTC. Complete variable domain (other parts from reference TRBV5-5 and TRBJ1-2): DAGVTQSPTHLIKTRGQQVTLRCSPISGHKSVSWYQQVLGQGPQFIFQYYEKEERGRGNFPDRFSARQFPNYSSELNVNALLLGDSALYLCASSLDRATNYGYTFGSGTRLTVV.

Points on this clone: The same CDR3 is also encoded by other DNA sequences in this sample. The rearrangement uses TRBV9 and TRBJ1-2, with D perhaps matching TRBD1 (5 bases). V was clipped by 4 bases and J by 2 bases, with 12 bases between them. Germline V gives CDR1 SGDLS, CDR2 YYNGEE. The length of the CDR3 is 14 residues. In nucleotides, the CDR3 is TGTGCCAGCAGCCCCAGCCGGGGGAACTATGGCTACACCTTC. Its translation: CASSPSRGNYGYTF.

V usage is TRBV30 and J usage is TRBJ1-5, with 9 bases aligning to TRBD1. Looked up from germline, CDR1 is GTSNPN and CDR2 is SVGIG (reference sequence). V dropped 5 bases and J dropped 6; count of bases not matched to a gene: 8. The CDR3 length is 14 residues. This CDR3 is CAWSSRTGVQPQHF. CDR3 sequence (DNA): TGTGCCTGGTCCTCTCGGACAGGGGTTCAGCCCCAGCATTTT.

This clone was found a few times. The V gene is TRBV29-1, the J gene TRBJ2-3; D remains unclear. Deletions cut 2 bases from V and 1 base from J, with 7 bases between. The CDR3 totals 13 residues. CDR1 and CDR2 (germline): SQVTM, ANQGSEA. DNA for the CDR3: TGCAGCGTTGAATCCCCAGGCACAGATACGCAGTATTTT. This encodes CSVESPGTDTQYF.

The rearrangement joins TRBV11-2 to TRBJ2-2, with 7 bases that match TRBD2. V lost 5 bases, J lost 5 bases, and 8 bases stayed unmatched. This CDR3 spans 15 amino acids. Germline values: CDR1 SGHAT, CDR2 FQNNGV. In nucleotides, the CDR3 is TGTGCCAGCAGCGGTAGTGGGGGGGGAACCGGGGAGCTGTTTTTT. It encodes CASSGSGGGTGELFF.

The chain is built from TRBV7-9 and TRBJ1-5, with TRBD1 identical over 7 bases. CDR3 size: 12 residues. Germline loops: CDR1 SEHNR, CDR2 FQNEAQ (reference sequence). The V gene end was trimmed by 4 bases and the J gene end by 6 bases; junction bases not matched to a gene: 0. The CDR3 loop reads CASSSGGQPQHF. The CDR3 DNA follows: TGTGCCAGCAGCTCAGGGGGTCAGCCCCAGCATTTT.

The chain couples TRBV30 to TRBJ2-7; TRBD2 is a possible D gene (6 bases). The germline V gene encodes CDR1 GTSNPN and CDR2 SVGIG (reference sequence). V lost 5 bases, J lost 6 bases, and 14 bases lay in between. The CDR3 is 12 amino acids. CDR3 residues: CAWQPGLGEQYF. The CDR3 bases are TGTGCCTGGCAGCCGGGACTCGGCGAGCAGTACTTC.

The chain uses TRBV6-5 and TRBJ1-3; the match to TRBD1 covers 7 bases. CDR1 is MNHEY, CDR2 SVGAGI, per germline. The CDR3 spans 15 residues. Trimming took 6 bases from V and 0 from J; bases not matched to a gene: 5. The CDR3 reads CASRPGQHSGNTIYF. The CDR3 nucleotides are TGTGCCAGCAGACCGGGACAGCACTCTGGAAACACCATATATTTT.

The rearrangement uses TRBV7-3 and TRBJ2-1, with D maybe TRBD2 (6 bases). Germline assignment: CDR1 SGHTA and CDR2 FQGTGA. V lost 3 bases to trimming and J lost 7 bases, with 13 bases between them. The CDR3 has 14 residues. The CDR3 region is CASSFAGPINEQFF. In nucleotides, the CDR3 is TGTGCCAGCAGCTTCGCGGGACCGATAAATGAGCAGTTCTTC.

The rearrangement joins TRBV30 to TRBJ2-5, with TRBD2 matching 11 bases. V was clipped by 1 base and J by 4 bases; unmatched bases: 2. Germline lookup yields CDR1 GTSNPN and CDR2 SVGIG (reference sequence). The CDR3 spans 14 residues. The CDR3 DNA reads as TGTGCCTGGAGTGAAGGACTAGCGGGAGAGACCCAGTACTTC. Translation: CAWSEGLAGETQYF.

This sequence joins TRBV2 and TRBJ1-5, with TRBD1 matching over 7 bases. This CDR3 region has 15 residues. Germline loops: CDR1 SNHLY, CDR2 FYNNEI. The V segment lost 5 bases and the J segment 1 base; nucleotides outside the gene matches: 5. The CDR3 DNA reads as TGTGCCAGCAGTCAACAGGGGCAAAGCAATCAGCCCCAGCATTTT. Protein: CASSQQGQSNQPQHF.

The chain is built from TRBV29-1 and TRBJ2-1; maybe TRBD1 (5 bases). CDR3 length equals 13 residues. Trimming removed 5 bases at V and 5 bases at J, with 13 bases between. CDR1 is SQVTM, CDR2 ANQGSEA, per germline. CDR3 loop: CSVYHRYNNEQFF. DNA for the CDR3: TGCAGCGTTTATCACAGGTACAACAATGAGCAGTTCTTC.

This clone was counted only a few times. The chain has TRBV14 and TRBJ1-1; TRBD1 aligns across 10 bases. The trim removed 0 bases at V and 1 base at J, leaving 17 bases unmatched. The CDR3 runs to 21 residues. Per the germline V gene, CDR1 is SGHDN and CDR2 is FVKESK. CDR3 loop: CASSQEFLWTGGFGRNTEAFF. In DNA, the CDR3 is TGTGCCAGCAGCCAAGAATTTTTGTGGACAGGGGGTTTTGGGCGGAACACTGAAGCTTTCTTT. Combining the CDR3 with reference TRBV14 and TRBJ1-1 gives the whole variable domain EAGVTQFPSHSVIEKGQTVTLRCDPISGHDNLYWYRRVMGKEIKFLLHFVKESKQDESGMPNNRFLAERTGGTYSTLKVQPAELEDSGVYFCASSQEFLWTGGFGRNTEAFFGQGTRLTVV.

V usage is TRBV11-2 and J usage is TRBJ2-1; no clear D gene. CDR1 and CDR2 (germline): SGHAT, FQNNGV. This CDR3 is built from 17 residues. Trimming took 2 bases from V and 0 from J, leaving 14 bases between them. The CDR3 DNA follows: TGTGCCAGCAGCTTATGGGCCCACGGAAACTCCTACAATGAGCAGTTCTTC. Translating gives CASSLWAHGNSYNEQFF.

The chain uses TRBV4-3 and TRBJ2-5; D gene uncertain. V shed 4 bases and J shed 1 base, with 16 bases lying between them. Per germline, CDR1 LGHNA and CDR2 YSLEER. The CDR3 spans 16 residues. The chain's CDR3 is CASSPEASTRQETQYF. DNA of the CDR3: TGCGCCAGCAGCCCTGAGGCATCAACACGCCAAGAGACCCAGTACTTC.

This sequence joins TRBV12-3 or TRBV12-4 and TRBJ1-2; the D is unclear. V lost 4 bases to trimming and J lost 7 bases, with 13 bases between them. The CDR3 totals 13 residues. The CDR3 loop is CASSSSFLTGYTF. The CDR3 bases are TGTGCCAGCAGTTCGAGCTTCCTCACTGGCTACACCTTC.

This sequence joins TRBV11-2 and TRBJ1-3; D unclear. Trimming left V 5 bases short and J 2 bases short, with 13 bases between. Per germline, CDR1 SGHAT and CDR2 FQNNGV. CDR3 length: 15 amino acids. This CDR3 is CASSQQRGTGNTIYF. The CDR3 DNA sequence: TGTGCCAGCAGCCAACAGCGGGGAACTGGAAACACCATATATTTT.

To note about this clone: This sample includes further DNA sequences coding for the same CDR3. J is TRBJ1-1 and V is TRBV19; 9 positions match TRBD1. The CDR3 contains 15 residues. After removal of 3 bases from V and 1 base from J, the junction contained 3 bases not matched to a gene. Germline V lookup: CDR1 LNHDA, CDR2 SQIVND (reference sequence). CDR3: CASSIPGQGNTEAFF. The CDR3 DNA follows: TGTGCCAGTAGTATCCCGGGACAGGGGAACACTGAAGCTTTCTTT. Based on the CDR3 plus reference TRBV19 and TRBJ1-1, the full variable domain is DGGITQSPKYLFRKEGQNVTLSCEQNLNHDAMYWYRQDPGQGLRLIYYSQIVNDFQKGDIAEGYSVSREKKESFPLTVTSAQKNPTAFYLCASSIPGQGNTEAFFGQGTRLTVV.

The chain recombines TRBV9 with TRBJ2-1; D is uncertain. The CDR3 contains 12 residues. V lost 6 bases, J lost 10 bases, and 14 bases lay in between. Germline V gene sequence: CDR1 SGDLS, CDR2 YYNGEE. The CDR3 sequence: CASNLPRREQFF. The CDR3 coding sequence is TGTGCCAGCAACCTTCCCCGGCGGGAGCAGTTCTTC.